Given below is one TCR beta chain in context. The V gene end was trimmed by 0 bases and the J gene end by 8 bases; junction bases not matched to a gene: 14. Germline V gene data show CDR1 as MGHRA and CDR2 as YSYEKL. This CDR3 has 18 residues. This sample was taken from a study of blood T cell repertoires in COVID-19. At the level of the study: T cells, B-cell-depleted T cells, or PBMCs provided the cDNA or gDNA that served as material.

Authors' processing steps: The assay estimated nucleated cells by amplifying reference gene primers. The data were produced by immunoSEQ multiplex PCR, yet TCRdb's version contains in-frame clones alone and is incomplete. D and trimming come from the DNA, and the V and J calls and clone size come from that table. The profile covers over 95,000 clones, with approximately 90% appearing a single time and under 20% taken by the ten largest. This clonotype was obtained from a human donor with acute or convalescent COVID-19. The donor label of this sample is uncertain. The sequencing sample was made of peripheral blood. The V and J genes are TRBV4-1 and TRBJ2-1; 9 nucleotides agree with TRBD2. CDR3 coding DNA: TGCGCCAGCAGCCAAGAAGGTTACCTAGCGGGGACGAGGGATGAGCAGTTCTTC. Translation gives CASSQEGYLAGTRDEQFF.